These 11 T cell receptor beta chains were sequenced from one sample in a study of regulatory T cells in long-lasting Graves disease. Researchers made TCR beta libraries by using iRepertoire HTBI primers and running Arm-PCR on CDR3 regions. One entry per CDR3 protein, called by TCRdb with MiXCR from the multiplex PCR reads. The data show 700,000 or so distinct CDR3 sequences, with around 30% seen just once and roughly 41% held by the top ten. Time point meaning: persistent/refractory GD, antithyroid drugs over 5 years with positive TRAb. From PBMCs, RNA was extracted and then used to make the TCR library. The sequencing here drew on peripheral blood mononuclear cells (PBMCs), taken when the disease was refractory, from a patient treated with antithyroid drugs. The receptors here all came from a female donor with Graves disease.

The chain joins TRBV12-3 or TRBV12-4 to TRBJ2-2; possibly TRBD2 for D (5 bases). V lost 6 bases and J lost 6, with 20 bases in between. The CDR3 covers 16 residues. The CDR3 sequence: CASSLGEFSVAGELFF. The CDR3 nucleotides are TGTGCCAGCAGCCTTGGCGAGTTTAGCGTGGCCGGGGAGCTGTTTTTT.

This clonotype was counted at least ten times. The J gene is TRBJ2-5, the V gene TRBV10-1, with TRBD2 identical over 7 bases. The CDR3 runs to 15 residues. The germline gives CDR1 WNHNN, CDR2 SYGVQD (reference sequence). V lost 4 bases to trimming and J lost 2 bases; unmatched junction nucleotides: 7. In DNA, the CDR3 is TGCGCCAGCAGTGGAAGCGGGATTGGACAAGAGACCCAGTACTTC. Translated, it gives CASSGSGIGQETQYF.

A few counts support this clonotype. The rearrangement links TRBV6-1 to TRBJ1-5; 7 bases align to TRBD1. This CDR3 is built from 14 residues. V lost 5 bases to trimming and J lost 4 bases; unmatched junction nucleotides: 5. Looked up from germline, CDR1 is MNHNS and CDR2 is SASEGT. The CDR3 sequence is CASSPPDRNQPQHF. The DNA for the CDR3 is TGTGCCAGCAGTCCACCGGACAGGAATCAGCCCCAGCATTTT.

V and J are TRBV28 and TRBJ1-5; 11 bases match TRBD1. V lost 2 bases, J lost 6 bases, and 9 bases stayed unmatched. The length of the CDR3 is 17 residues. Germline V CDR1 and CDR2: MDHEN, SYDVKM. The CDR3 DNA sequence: TGTGCCAGCAGTTTAGGACAGGGGGCGCAGTCTCGTCAGCCCCAGCATTTT. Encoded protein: CASSLGQGAQSRQPQHF.

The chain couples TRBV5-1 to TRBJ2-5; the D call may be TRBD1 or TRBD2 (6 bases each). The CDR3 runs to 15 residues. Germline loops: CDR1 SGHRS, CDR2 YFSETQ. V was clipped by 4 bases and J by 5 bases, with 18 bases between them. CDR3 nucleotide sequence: TGCGCCAGCAGCCCAAACGTGGGGGGCACGGAGACCCAGTACTTC. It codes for CASSPNVGGTETQYF.

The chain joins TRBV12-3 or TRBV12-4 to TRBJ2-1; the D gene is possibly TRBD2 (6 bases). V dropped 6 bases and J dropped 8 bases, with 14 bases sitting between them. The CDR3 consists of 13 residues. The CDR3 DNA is TGTGCCAGCAGGACTAGGGGATCCGATGAGCAGTTCTTC. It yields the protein CASRTRGSDEQFF.

The CDR3 spells CASSYSRGGGNTIYF. The CDR3 DNA sequence: TGTGCCAGCAGTTACTCGAGAGGAGGCGGAAACACCATATATTTT. The chain uses TRBV6-5 and TRBJ1-3, with D hard to call. Per germline, CDR1 MNHEY and CDR2 SVGAGI. V lost 0 bases and J lost 4, with 10 bases in between. The CDR3 is 15 residues long.

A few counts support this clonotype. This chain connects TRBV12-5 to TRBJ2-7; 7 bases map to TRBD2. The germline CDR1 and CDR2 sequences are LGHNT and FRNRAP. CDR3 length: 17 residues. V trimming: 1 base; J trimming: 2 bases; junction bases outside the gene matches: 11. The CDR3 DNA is TGTGCTAGTGGTTTGGGAGAAGCCGGGACTACCGCCTACGAGCAGTACTTC. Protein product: CASGLGEAGTTAYEQYF.

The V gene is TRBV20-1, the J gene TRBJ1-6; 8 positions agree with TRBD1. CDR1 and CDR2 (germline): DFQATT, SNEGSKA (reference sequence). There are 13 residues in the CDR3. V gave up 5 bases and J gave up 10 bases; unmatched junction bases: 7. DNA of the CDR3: TGCAGTGCTGCCAGGGGGCCTGGCTCACCCCTCCACTTT. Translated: CSAARGPGSPLHF.

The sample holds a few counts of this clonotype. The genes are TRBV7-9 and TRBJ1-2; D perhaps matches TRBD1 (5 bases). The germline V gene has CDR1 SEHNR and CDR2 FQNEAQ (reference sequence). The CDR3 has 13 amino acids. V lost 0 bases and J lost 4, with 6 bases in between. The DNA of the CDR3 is TGTGCCAGCAGCTTAGCCAGGGCCTATGGCTACACCTTC. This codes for CASSLARAYGYTF.

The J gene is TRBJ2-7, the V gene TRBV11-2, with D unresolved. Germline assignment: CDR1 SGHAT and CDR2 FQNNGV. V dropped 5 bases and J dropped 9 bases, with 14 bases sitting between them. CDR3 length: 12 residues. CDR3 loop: CASSTSRVGQYF. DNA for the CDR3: TGTGCCAGCAGCACCTCCCGGGTGGGGCAGTACTTC.